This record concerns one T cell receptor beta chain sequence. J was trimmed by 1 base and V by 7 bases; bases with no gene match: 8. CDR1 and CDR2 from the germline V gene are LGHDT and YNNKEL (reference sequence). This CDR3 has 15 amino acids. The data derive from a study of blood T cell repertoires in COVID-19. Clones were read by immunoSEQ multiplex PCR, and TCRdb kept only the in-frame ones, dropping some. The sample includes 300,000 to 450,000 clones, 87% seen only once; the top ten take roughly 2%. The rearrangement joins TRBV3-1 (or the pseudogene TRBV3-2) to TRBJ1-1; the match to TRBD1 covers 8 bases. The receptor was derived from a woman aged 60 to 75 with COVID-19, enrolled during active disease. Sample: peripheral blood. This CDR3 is CASIRTGNPNTEAFF. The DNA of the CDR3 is TGTGCCAGCATCCGGACAGGGAACCCGAACACTGAAGCTTTCTTT.